Reported below is one T cell receptor (beta chain). The sample is drawn from a study of blood T cell repertoires in COVID-19. Study at large: The study drew acute and convalescent COVID-19 samples from the United States, Italy and Spain. From T cells, B-cell-depleted T cells, or PBMCs came the material, which was cDNA or gDNA.

CDR3 length equals 16 residues. From germline, CDR1 is SGHNT and CDR2 YYREEE (reference sequence). Trimming shortened V by 4 bases and J by 0 bases, and 11 bases separated the two germline ends. Per the study methods: Amplification with reference gene primers provided the estimates of nucleated cell counts. The assay was immunoSEQ multiplex PCR, and TCRdb's table has in-frame clones only and misses some. V, J and clone size derive from that table, while D and trimming were established from the DNA sequence. Among about 70,000 clones listed, 80% to 90% were seen once. The chain carries TRBV5-4 and TRBJ1-6; D is possibly TRBD1 (5 bases). Sample: peripheral blood. The TCR comes from a woman between 55 and 75 years old with acute or convalescent COVID-19. The CDR3 coding sequence is TGTGCCAGCAGCGCAGGGTTTGGCTCCTATAATTCACCCCTCCACTTT. This gives the protein CASSAGFGSYNSPLHF.